This TCR beta chain derives from a study of OX40 agonist ivuxolimab in advanced cancers. Study at large: Patients with prior anti-PD-1, anti-PD-L1 or anti-CTLA-4 therapy were eligible; about 41% had some. Regarding the study as a whole: Clonal expansion was among the lowest in partial responders at 0.1-3.0 mg/kg, especially CD8+. On average, a greater number of expanded clones characterised CD8+ T cells relative to CD4+.

The protocol was immunoSEQ multiplex PCR, while the TCRdb copy is restricted to in-frame clones and leaves out a portion. The sample records tens of thousands of clones, about 80% being singletons. To note about this clone: No antigen is known for it.

The CDR3 covers 15 residues. CDR1 MGHDK and CDR2 SYGVNS come from the germline V gene. Trimming left V 3 bases short and J 3 bases short, with 13 bases between. Individuals having autoimmune disease history or systemic immunosuppression were not enrolled. The sample in question was CD4+ or CD8+ T cells sorted from blood, obtained in a trial of the OX40 agonist ivuxolimab. This clonotype was obtained from an adult with an advanced solid tumor such as melanoma, head and neck, liver or kidney cancer. The rearrangement uses TRBV25-1 and TRBJ2-3; maybe TRBD1 (6 bases). The chain's CDR3 is CASSDSRGLTDTQYF. DNA for the CDR3: TGTGCCAGCAGTGATTCCAGGGGCCTAACAGATACGCAGTATTTT.